This TCR beta chain was observed in a study of T-cell memory formation after mild COVID-19. As for the study in general: TCR clusters were mostly donor specific.

Whole-study findings and limits: Day 15 to 85 contracting clones showed balanced CD4/CD8; day 15 to 37 expanders favored CD4+.

Constant-segment primers served in 5'RACE that generated TCR alpha and TCR beta cDNA libraries bearing sample barcodes and UMIs. Each CDR3 protein is one row after TCRdb ran MiXCR on the 5' RACE reads. This table holds approximately 240,000 distinct CDR3 sequences, roughly 15% found once. Worth noting for this clonotype: Its target is not known.

Sequencing was performed on PBMCs or a T cell subset sorted from them (not recorded which). The receptor was isolated from a man aged 18 to 29 who had mild COVID-19 (a few samples of this study predate the infection). Cell type and time point are not known.

The CDR3 region is CASSLATSGSTDTQYF. CDR3 sequence (DNA): TGCGCCAGCAGCTTGGCGACTAGCGGTAGCACAGATACGCAGTATTTT. This chain connects TRBV5-1 to TRBJ2-3; 9 bases align to TRBD2. The CDR3 sequence is 16 residues long. The germline V gene encodes CDR1 SGHRS and CDR2 YFSETQ. With 0 bases clipped from V and 0 bases from J, the junction kept 2 bases outside the gene matches.